The 10 T cell receptor beta chains below all came from one sample that was sequenced in a study of regulatory T cells in long-lasting Graves disease. TCR beta libraries were built with iRepertoire HTBI primers and Arm-PCR of CDR3 regions. TCRdb called the multiplex PCR reads again in MiXCR, with one record for every CDR3 protein. The sample has about 380,000 distinct CDR3 sequences, around 16% seen once. Indicated time point: newly diagnosed GD, antithyroid drugs for less than 3 months. The TCR library was made from RNA extracted from PBMCs. Sequenced material: peripheral blood mononuclear cells (PBMCs), taken at new diagnosis, from a patient treated with antithyroid drugs. All receptors come from a female donor with Graves disease.

On this clonotype itself: A much larger clone lies a single base off, so this may be a read error. The rearrangement uses TRBV28 and TRBJ2-1; TRBD1 matches at 11 bases. The CDR3 contains 16 residues. The ends lost 4 bases at V and 10 bases at J; junction bases unmatched: 12. The germline V gene has CDR1 MDHEN and CDR2 SYDVKM. The CDR3 here is CASSYVYRDRGYEQFF. The CDR3 region has the DNA TGTGCCAGCAGTTACGTGTACCGGGACAGGGGGTACGAGCAGTTCTTC.

This clonotype was seen many times. This chain joins TRBV12-3 or TRBV12-4 and TRBJ1-5; the D is unclear. Deletions cut 3 bases from V and 0 bases from J, with 12 bases between. The length of the CDR3 is 16 residues. The CDR3 bases are TGTGCCAGCAGTTTTTTCCGGAAGTATAGCAATCAGCCCCAGCATTTT. Translation gives CASSFFRKYSNQPQHF.

This clonotype was seen more than once but under ten times. The chain has TRBV5-5 and TRBJ2-5; 8 bases line up with TRBD1. V dropped 4 bases and J dropped 5; count of bases not matched to a gene: 4. This CDR3 has 13 residues. Germline CDR1 SGHKS, CDR2 YYEKEE (reference sequence). The CDR3 sequence is CASSGDRWETQYF. The CDR3, as DNA: TGTGCCAGCAGCGGGGACAGGTGGGAGACCCAGTACTTC.

There are many counts of this clonotype. The CDR3 DNA reads TGTGCCAGCAGCTTATCCGGGACAGGGAATTACAATGAGCAGTTCTTC. Residues: CASSLSGTGNYNEQFF. The chain couples TRBV7-2 to TRBJ2-1, with TRBD1 matching over 9 bases. The CDR3 spans 16 residues. The germline V gene encodes CDR1 SGHTA and CDR2 FQGNSA. After removal of 2 bases from V and 4 bases from J, the junction contained 6 bases not matched to a gene.

This clonotype was seen a handful of times. J is TRBJ2-3 and V is TRBV4-1; 7 bases are shared with TRBD2. J gave up 4 bases and V 0 bases, and 7 bases lay outside the gene matches. CDR1 is MGHRA and CDR2 is YSYEKL in the germline V gene. This CDR3 is built from 16 residues. The CDR3 region is CASSQDPGLVSDTQYF. The CDR3 bases are TGCGCCAGCAGCCAAGATCCTGGACTAGTCTCAGATACGCAGTATTTT.

This clonotype was seen many times. The chain joins TRBV5-1 to TRBJ2-1; D unresolved. The CDR3 has 14 amino acids. Between the trimmed V and J ends, which lost 6 bases and 0 bases, there was a span of 10 bases. Germline-derived CDR1 and CDR2 are SGHRS and YFSETQ. CDR3 sequence reads: CASKEPHSYNEQFF. The CDR3 coding sequence is TGCGCCAGCAAGGAGCCACACTCCTACAATGAGCAGTTCTTC.

This clonotype occurred many times. The chain carries TRBV7-3 and TRBJ1-1; TRBD1 matches 7 bases. This CDR3 has 15 residues. Germline V gives CDR1 SGHTA, CDR2 FQGTGA. Trimming removed 5 bases from V and 0 bases from J; junction bases left unmatched: 6. The chain's CDR3 is CASSPTGNMNTEAFF. The CDR3 region has the DNA TGTGCCAGCAGCCCGACAGGGAACATGAACACTGAAGCTTTCTTT.

The chain recombines TRBV30 with TRBJ1-2; D gene unclear. CDR1 and CDR2 (germline): GTSNPN, SVGIG (reference sequence). The CDR3 length is 11 residues. Trimming removed 2 bases from V and 6 bases from J, with 7 bases in between. CDR3 coding DNA: TGTGCCTGGAGTCTGGTAGATGGCTACACCTTC. Residues: CAWSLVDGYTF.

Concerning this clonotype: A much larger clone differs from this one at a single base, so this may be a read error. The rearrangement uses TRBV24-1 and TRBJ2-1, with D tentatively TRBD2 (6 bases). This CDR3 is built from 12 residues. Trimming took off 5 bases at V and 10 bases at J, with 11 bases between the two ends. Germline CDR1 reads KGHDR; CDR2 reads SFDVKD. The CDR3, as DNA: TGTGCCACCAGTGTTGGAGGGGTCGAGCAGTTCTTC. It encodes CATSVGGVEQFF.

J is TRBJ2-3 and V is TRBV7-6, with TRBD2 identical over 7 bases. Germline CDR1 is SGHVS and CDR2 is FNYEAQ. The CDR3 runs 16 residues. V was clipped by 0 bases and J by 3 bases; unmatched bases: 6. CDR3 loop: CASSLAQTGGTDTQYF. In DNA, the CDR3 is TGTGCCAGCAGCTTAGCGCAAACGGGGGGTACAGATACGCAGTATTTT.